A selection of T cell receptor beta chains follows, all from one sample in a study of shared T cell receptors in the human thymus. Generated by immunoSEQ multiplex PCR, the TCRdb table keeps only in-frame clones and is missing some. In the table there are under 700,000 clones, about 84% of which are singletons. Another study also made use of these data, one on human thymus T cells.

The specimen was thymocytes. These receptors came from a boy under two years old with a congenital heart defect. Each CDR3 is given with its conserved first and last residue. The D gene is left open where the match is weak. Expanded clones are given a class, and other clones once, few, many or no size at all.

V gene	clone size	D gene	J gene	CDR3 protein	CDR3 DNA
TRBV6-1	-	TRBD1	TRBJ1-5	CASSEGTASNQPQHF	TGTGCCAGCAGTGAGGGGACAGCCAGCAATCAGCCCCAGCATTTT
TRBV7-9	-	-	TRBJ2-5	CASSLGLPWETQYF	TGTGCCAGCAGCTTAGGTCTACCATGGGAGACCCAGTACTTC
TRBV6-5	-	TRBD1	TRBJ1-2	CASSHKGARGYTF	TGTGCCAGCAGTCACAAGGGGGCGCGAGGCTACACCTTC
TRBV5-4	-	TRBD1	TRBJ2-7	CASSPTGGPYEQYF	TGTGCCAGCAGCCCGACAGGGGGCCCCTACGAGCAGTACTTC
TRBV4-3	few	-	TRBJ2-4	CASSQVTSLGKNIQYF	TGCGCCAGCAGCCAAGTAACTAGCTTGGGCAAAAACATTCAGTACTTC
TRBV27	-	-	TRBJ2-3	CASSSNSLPDTQYF	TGTGCCAGCAGTTCGAACAGTCTCCCGGATACGCAGTATTTT
TRBV5-1	-	-	TRBJ1-1	CASSLGAQGTEAFF	TGCGCCAGCAGCTTGGGGGCCCAGGGCACTGAAGCTTTCTTT
TRBV4-3	once	-	TRBJ2-7	CASSQDRLGGDYEQYF	TGCGCCAGCAGCCAAGATCGTTTAGGCGGGGACTACGAGCAGTACTTC
TRBV5-4	-	-	TRBJ2-5	CASSGDMLETQYF	TGTGCCAGCAGCGGGGACATGTTAGAGACCCAGTACTTC
TRBV14	few	TRBD1	TRBJ2-4	CASSQGTGTLQYF	TGTGCCAGCAGCCAAGGGACAGGGACCCTTCAGTACTTC
TRBV5-1	-	-	TRBJ2-3	CASRGGTSTDTQYF	TGCGCCAGCAGGGGCGGGACTAGCACAGATACGCAGTATTTT
TRBV6-1	-	-	TRBJ1-3	CASSDRAYGNTIYF	TGTGCCAGCAGTGACAGGGCGTACGGAAACACCATATATTTT
TRBV4-3	few	-	TRBJ2-1	CASSQDRVGGYNEQFF	TGCGCCAGCAGCCAAGATCGGGTAGGGGGCTACAATGAGCAGTTCTTC
TRBV7-2	-	TRBD1	TRBJ2-7	CASSPRQGGSYEQYF	TGTGCCAGCAGCCCAAGACAGGGGGGTTCCTACGAGCAGTACTTC
TRBV4-1	-	TRBD1	TRBJ2-3	CASSQDIGTGDTQYF	TGCGCCAGCAGCCAAGATATAGGGACAGGAGATACGCAGTATTTT
TRBV6-1	-	-	TRBJ2-1	CASPRGYNEQFF	TGTGCCAGCCCTCGGGGCTACAATGAGCAGTTCTTC
TRBV27	-	TRBD1	TRBJ2-7	CASSPPGQGIGEQYF	TGTGCCAGCAGTCCACCGGGACAGGGGATTGGCGAGCAGTACTTC
TRBV11-3	once	-	TRBJ2-2	CASSPGESGSGGELFF	TGTGCCAGCAGCCCAGGGGAGTCAGGGTCGGGCGGGGAGCTGTTTTTT
TRBV4-1	-	-	TRBJ2-3	CASSHLASPDTQYF	TGCGCCAGCAGCCATCTAGCTTCCCCAGATACGCAGTATTTT
TRBV5-1	-	-	TRBJ2-3	CASSPGQVGTRRGTDTQYF	TGCGCCAGCAGCCCCGGACAGGTGGGCACAAGGAGGGGCACAGATACGCAGTATTTT
TRBV7-3	-	-	TRBJ2-7	CASSLGPGNEQYF	TGTGCCAGCAGCTTGGGCCCCGGGAACGAGCAGTACTTC
TRBV14	once	-	TRBJ2-3	CASSQVNRRTDTQYF	TGTGCCAGCAGCCAGGTCAACAGGCGTACAGATACGCAGTATTTT
TRBV5-1	few	-	TRBJ2-5	CASSLEPGETQYF	TGCGCCAGCAGCTTGGAGCCGGGGGAGACCCAGTACTTC
TRBV18	-	-	TRBJ1-1	CASSPPPEGWGTEAFF	TGTGCCAGCTCACCACCCCCGGAGGGATGGGGCACTGAAGCTTTCTTT
TRBV27	-	-	TRBJ2-5	CASSCSMRETQYF	TGTGCCAGCAGTTGCAGCATGAGGGAGACCCAGTACTTC
TRBV6-1	few	TRBD2	TRBJ2-3	CASSRREGRADTQYF	TGTGCCAGCAGTCGGCGGGAGGGCAGGGCAGATACGCAGTATTTT
TRBV19	-	TRBD2	TRBJ2-2	CARQSGRGNTGELFF	TGTGCCAGACAAAGCGGGAGGGGGAACACCGGGGAGCTGTTTTTT
TRBV27	-	TRBD1	TRBJ2-1	CATLRDRGSNEQFF	TGTGCCACCCTGAGAGACAGGGGATCCAATGAGCAGTTCTTC
TRBV6-1	-	-	TRBJ1-5	CAGSEAQGKNQPQHF	TGTGCCGGCAGTGAAGCGCAGGGGAAGAATCAGCCCCAGCATTTT
TRBV21-1	once	-	TRBJ1-1	CASSDGRRKGTGTRGTEAFF	TGTGCCAGCAGCGACGGTCGCCGGAAGGGGACAGGTACCAGGGGGACTGAAGCTTTCTTT
TRBV4-2	-	-	TRBJ2-7	CASSQVESSYEQYF	TGTGCCAGCAGCCAAGTCGAGTCGTCCTACGAGCAGTACTTC
TRBV30	few	-	TRBJ2-7	CAWRAGTYEQYF	TGTGCCTGGAGGGCAGGTACCTACGAGCAGTACTTC
TRBV30	-	-	TRBJ2-7	CAWSKYRDEQYF	TGTGCCTGGAGTAAATACAGGGACGAGCAGTACTTC
TRBV5-1	-	TRBD1	TRBJ1-1	CASSPRTGNTEAFF	TGCGCCAGCAGCCCTCGGACAGGGAACACTGAAGCTTTCTTT
TRBV5-4	-	-	TRBJ2-1	CASSRDSYNEQFF	TGTGCCAGCAGTCGGGACTCCTACAATGAGCAGTTCTTC
TRBV4-3	-	TRBD2	TRBJ2-3	CASSQGGPGGLPSTDTQYF	TGCGCCAGCAGCCAAGGGGGTCCGGGAGGGCTACCTAGCACAGATACGCAGTATTTT
TRBV5-1	-	TRBD2	TRBJ2-1	CASSLGDYPTHHYNEQFF	TGCGCCAGCAGCTTGGGGGACTACCCGACCCATCACTACAATGAGCAGTTCTTC
TRBV9	-	TRBD1	TRBJ1-2	CASRGADRLYGYTF	TGTGCCAGCAGGGGAGCGGACAGGCTTTATGGCTACACCTTC
TRBV9	-	-	TRBJ2-5	CASSQGRAAWRETQYF	TGTGCCAGCAGCCAGGGGAGGGCCGCCTGGAGAGAGACCCAGTACTTC
TRBV27	-	TRBD2	TRBJ2-1	CASSTRLAGRNEQFF	TGTGCCAGCAGTACCCGACTAGCGGGCCGCAATGAGCAGTTCTTC
TRBV6-6	-	-	TRBJ1-5	CATRWGPGHSNQPQHF	TGTGCCACCCGGTGGGGGCCCGGTCACAGCAATCAGCCCCAGCATTTT
TRBV6-4	-	TRBD2	TRBJ2-7	CASSVSGSGYEQYF	TGTGCCAGCAGTGTTAGCGGGAGCGGCTACGAGCAGTACTTC
TRBV2	-	TRBD2	TRBJ2-5	CASSEAGTSGQETQYF	TGTGCCAGCAGTGAAGCCGGGACTAGCGGACAAGAGACCCAGTACTTC
TRBV10-3	-	TRBD1	TRBJ2-5	CAISERGQQETQYF	TGTGCCATCAGTGAGAGGGGACAGCAAGAGACCCAGTACTTC
TRBV11-3	-	-	TRBJ2-1	CASSLAGGVGYNEQFF	TGTGCCAGCAGCTTAGCTGGGGGCGTTGGGTACAATGAGCAGTTCTTC
TRBV11-2	once	-	TRBJ1-4	CASSPQGGLHEKLFF	TGTGCCAGCAGCCCCCAGGGAGGCCTTCATGAAAAACTGTTTTTT
TRBV19	-	-	TRBJ1-1	CASSIASRAMNTEAFF	TGTGCCAGTAGTATAGCGTCCAGGGCAATGAACACTGAAGCTTTCTTT
TRBV4-2	-	TRBD2	TRBJ2-1	CASSPRGEREYNEQFF	TGTGCCAGCAGCCCCCGAGGGGAGCGGGAGTACAATGAGCAGTTCTTC
TRBV27	-	TRBD1	TRBJ2-7	CASSPIRDRGYEQYF	TGTGCCAGCAGCCCCATCCGGGACAGGGGTTACGAGCAGTACTTC
TRBV30	-	TRBD2	TRBJ2-7	CAWSLNSGSLLSSYEQYF	TGTGCCTGGAGTCTGAACAGCGGGAGCCTTCTTAGCTCCTACGAGCAGTACTTC
TRBV27	-	-	TRBJ2-7	CASSFPGTPSYEQYF	TGTGCCAGCAGTTTTCCCGGGACTCCTTCCTACGAGCAGTACTTC
TRBV11-3	-	-	TRBJ2-2	CASSFTGSNTGELFF	TGTGCCAGCAGCTTTACCGGGAGTAACACCGGGGAGCTGTTTTTT
TRBV25-1	-	TRBD1	TRBJ2-1	CASSVPGTAKFF	TGTGCCAGCAGTGTCCCAGGGACAGCCAAGTTCTTC
TRBV19	few	-	TRBJ2-7	CASSIAGMDYEQYF	TGTGCCAGTAGTATAGCAGGGATGGACTACGAGCAGTACTTC
TRBV7-7	once	TRBD1	TRBJ2-7	CASSPGTDNYEQYF	TGTGCCAGCAGCCCAGGGACAGATAACTACGAGCAGTACTTC